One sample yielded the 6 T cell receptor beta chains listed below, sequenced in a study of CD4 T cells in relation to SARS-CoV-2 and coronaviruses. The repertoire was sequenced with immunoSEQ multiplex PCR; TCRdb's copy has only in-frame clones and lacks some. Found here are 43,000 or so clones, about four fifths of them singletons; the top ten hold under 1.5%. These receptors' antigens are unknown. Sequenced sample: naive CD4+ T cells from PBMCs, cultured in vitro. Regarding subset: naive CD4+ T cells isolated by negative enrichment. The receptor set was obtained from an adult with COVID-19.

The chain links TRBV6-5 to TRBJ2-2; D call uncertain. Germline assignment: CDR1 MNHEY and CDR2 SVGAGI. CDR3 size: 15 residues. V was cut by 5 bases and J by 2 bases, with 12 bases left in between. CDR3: CASSKRQYNTGELFF. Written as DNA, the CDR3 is TGTGCCAGCAGTAAGCGCCAGTATAACACCGGGGAGCTGTTTTTT.

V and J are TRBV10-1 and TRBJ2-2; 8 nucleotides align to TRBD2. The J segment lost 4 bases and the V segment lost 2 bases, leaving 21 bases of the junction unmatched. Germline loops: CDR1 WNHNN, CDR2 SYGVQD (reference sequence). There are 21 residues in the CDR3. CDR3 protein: CASSEGGSVSREGRSTGELFF. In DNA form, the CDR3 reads TGCGCCAGCAGTGAGGGGGGGTCGGTTTCACGGGAGGGCCGGAGCACCGGGGAGCTGTTTTTT.

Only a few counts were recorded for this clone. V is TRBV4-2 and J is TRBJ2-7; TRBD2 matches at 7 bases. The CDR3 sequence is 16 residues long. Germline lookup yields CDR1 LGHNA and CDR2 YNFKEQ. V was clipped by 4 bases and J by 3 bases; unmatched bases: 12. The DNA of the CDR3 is TGTGCCAGCAGCCGTCGGACCCTAGCGGACTACTACGAGCAGTACTTC. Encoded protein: CASSRRTLADYYEQYF.

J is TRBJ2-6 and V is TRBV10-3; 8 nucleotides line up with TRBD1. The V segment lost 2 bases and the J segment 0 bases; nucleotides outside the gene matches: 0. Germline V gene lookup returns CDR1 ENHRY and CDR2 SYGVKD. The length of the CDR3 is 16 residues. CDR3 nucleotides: TGTGCCATCAGTGAGACAGGGGGCTCTGGGGCCAACGTCCTGACTTTC. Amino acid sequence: CAISETGGSGANVLTF.

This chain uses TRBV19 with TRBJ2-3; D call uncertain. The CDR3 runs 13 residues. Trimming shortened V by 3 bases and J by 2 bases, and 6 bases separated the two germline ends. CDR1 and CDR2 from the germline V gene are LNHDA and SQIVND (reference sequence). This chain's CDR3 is CASSMKDTDTQYF. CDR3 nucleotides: TGTGCCAGTAGTATGAAGGACACAGATACGCAGTATTTT.

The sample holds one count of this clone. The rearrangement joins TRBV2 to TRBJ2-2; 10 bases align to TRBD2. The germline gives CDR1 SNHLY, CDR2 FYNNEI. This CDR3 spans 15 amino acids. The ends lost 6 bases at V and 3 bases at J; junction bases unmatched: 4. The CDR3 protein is CASRLAGVDTGELFF. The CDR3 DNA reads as TGTGCCAGCAGGCTAGCGGGAGTCGACACCGGGGAGCTGTTTTTT.